This T cell receptor (beta chain) was documented in a study of T cell responses to AZD1222 COVID-19 vaccine. Study findings and constraints: Baseline serology detected seropositivity in only 5 to 7 AZD1222 recipients. None of the repertoires were sampled until the peak T cell response had passed. Females made up more of the donors, who were largely white British, and clonal diversity may have come out too low.

The CDR3 consists of 14 residues. The V end was cut by 3 bases, the J end by 1 base, with 9 bases between. Germline assignment: CDR1 SGHNT and CDR2 YENEEA. The assay was immunoSEQ multiplex PCR, and TCRdb's table has in-frame clones only and misses some. The sample consists of approximately 80,000 clones, approximately 83% of them appearing once. A note on this clone: Its target is unknown.

The sequence was obtained from an adult who received the AZD1222 COVID-19 vaccine. Sequencing was performed on peripheral blood, taken 28 days after the second AZD1222 dose. The chain joins TRBV11-3 to TRBJ1-1; D uncertain. The CDR3 reads CASSFEKTNTEAFF. The CDR3 DNA is TGTGCCAGCAGCTTCGAGAAAACGAACACTGAAGCTTTCTTT.